A selection of T cell receptor beta chains follows, all from one sample in a study of shared clonotypes between healthy human individuals. Profiling relied on immunoSEQ multiplex PCR, and the TCRdb table lists in-frame clones only, not all of them. Altogether 2,500,000 or so clones are present, around nine tenths being singletons, with the ten largest covering roughly 0.13%. Material for sequencing was naive CD4+ T cells sorted from blood. These receptors were obtained from a man aged 18 to 30 in good health. CDR3s include the opening cysteine and the closing phenylalanine or tryptophan. The D gene is left open where the match is weak. The size of a clone is reported for some rows only, either as once, few or many, or as a class for expanded clones.

CASSVGQILNTGELFF,TGTGCCAGCAGCGTAGGACAGATACTAAACACCGGGGAGCTGTTTTTT,-,TRBV9,-,TRBJ2-2
CASSLYRDSSYNEQFF,TGTGCCAGCAGCTTATACCGGGACTCCTCCTACAATGAGCAGTTCTTC,-,TRBV7-8,-,TRBJ2-1
CASSRSLAGGETQYF,TGTGCCAGCAGTCGGTCTCTAGCGGGAGGAGAGACCCAGTACTTC,TRBD2,TRBV25-1,-,TRBJ2-5
CASRGLALNTGELFF,TGCGCCAGCAGAGGACTAGCGCTGAACACCGGGGAGCTGTTTTTT,TRBD2,TRBV4-1,-,TRBJ2-2
CASRDGTGLSGELFF,TGTGCCAGCAGGGATGGGACAGGTTTGAGCGGGGAGCTGTTTTTT,TRBD1,TRBV27,-,TRBJ2-2
CASSPGGAYNEQFF,TGTGCCAGCTCACCAGGGGGCGCGTACAATGAGCAGTTCTTC,-,TRBV18,-,TRBJ2-1
CASSWGGSWSGELFF,TGTGCCAGCAGCTGGGGCGGGAGTTGGAGCGGGGAGCTGTTTTTT,TRBD2,TRBV7-2,-,TRBJ2-2
CASSHPPGLDYNEQFF,TGCGCCAGCAGCCACCCCCCGGGACTAGACTACAATGAGCAGTTCTTC,TRBD2,TRBV4-1,-,TRBJ2-1
CASSYQGLKNTGELFF,TGTGCCAGCAGTTATCAGGGTCTCAAGAACACCGGGGAGCTGTTTTTT,-,TRBV28,once,TRBJ2-2
CASSPGMTSLGEQYF,TGTGCCAGCTCACCAGGGATGACGTCTCTGGGCGAGCAGTACTTC,-,TRBV18,-,TRBJ2-7
CASKPWTGAGEVYGYTF,TGTGCCAGTAAACCCTGGACCGGGGCTGGAGAGGTCTATGGCTACACCTTC,-,TRBV19,-,TRBJ1-2
CASSSSGGGYEQYF,TGTGCCAGCAGCTCTAGCGGGGGAGGCTACGAGCAGTACTTC,TRBD2,TRBV7-9,-,TRBJ2-7
CASSRGDSYEQYF,TGTGCCAGCAGTCGCGGTGACTCCTACGAGCAGTACTTC,-,TRBV11-2,-,TRBJ2-7
CASSIQGSNTEAFF,TGTGCCAGTAGTATCCAGGGTAGCAACACTGAAGCTTTCTTT,-,TRBV19,-,TRBJ1-1
CASSLGQGNGYTF,TGTGCCAGCAGCTTAGGGCAGGGTAATGGCTACACCTTC,-,TRBV7-2,-,TRBJ1-2
CASSLAPSNYGYTF,TGTGCCAGCAGCTTAGCGCCCTCTAACTATGGCTACACCTTC,-,TRBV7-2,-,TRBJ1-2
CASGRTGMADTQYF,TGTGCCAGTGGAAGGACAGGGATGGCAGATACGCAGTATTTT,TRBD1,TRBV2,-,TRBJ2-3
CASRTQGAGANVLTF,TGTGCCAGCAGAACACAGGGGGCCGGGGCCAACGTCCTGACTTTC,TRBD1,TRBV6-5,-,TRBJ2-6
CASSGTGVVSYEQYF,TGTGCCAGCTCAGGAACAGGGGTGGTTTCCTACGAGCAGTACTTC,TRBD1,TRBV18,once,TRBJ2-7
CASRGVHQDTQYF,TGTGCCAGCAGGGGAGTGCATCAGGATACGCAGTATTTT,-,TRBV28,-,TRBJ2-3
CASRPGQNYGYTF,TGTGCCAGCAGACCGGGACAGAACTATGGCTACACCTTC,TRBD1,TRBV6-1,few,TRBJ1-2
CASSPGQDTGELFF,TGTGCCAGCTCACCTGGACAGGACACCGGGGAGCTGTTTTTT,TRBD1,TRBV18,-,TRBJ2-2
CSAQTSGREYEQYF,TGCAGCGCCCAGACTAGCGGGAGGGAGTATGAGCAGTACTTC,TRBD2,TRBV29-1,once,TRBJ2-7
CASSQDIRGAGSGANVLTF,TGCGCCAGCAGCCAAGATATTAGGGGCGCGGGTTCTGGGGCCAACGTCCTGACTTTC,-,TRBV4-3,-,TRBJ2-6
CASSRYSSGEKTQYF,TGTGCCAGCAGTCGTTATTCTAGCGGGGAAAAGACCCAGTACTTC,TRBD2,TRBV6-5,-,TRBJ2-5
CAVGGSLVEKLFF,TGTGCAGTAGGGGGGAGTCTCGTTGAAAAACTGTTTTTT,-,TRBV7-9,once,TRBJ1-4
CASSIAHLTYEQYF,TGTGCCAGTAGTATAGCACACCTTACCTACGAGCAGTACTTC,-,TRBV19,few,TRBJ2-7
CASSPGTKNEQFF,TGTGCCAGCTCACCCGGGACTAAGAATGAGCAGTTCTTC,TRBD2,TRBV18,-,TRBJ2-1
CASSLGGISSYNSPLHF,TGCGCCAGCAGCTTGGGTGGTATTAGCTCCTATAATTCACCCCTCCACTTT,-,TRBV5-1,-,TRBJ1-6
CAIRDFNQPQHF,TGTGCCATTAGGGACTTCAATCAGCCCCAGCATTTT,-,TRBV10-3,-,TRBJ1-5
CASSEQNQPQHF,TGTGCCAGCAGTGAACAGAATCAGCCCCAGCATTTT,-,TRBV25-1,-,TRBJ1-5
CASTSGQGPPNYGYTF,TGTGCCAGCACCTCCGGCCAGGGGCCACCTAACTATGGCTACACCTTC,-,TRBV28,-,TRBJ1-2
CASSVGYQETQYF,TGTGCCAGCAGCGTAGGCTATCAAGAGACCCAGTACTTC,-,TRBV9,once,TRBJ2-5
CASSFAGATGEQYF,TGTGCCAGCAGCTTCGCGGGGGCGACAGGCGAGCAGTACTTC,-,TRBV7-9,-,TRBJ2-7
CASSSGGLGSGNTIYF,TGTGCCAGCAGTTCCGGTGGACTCGGGTCTGGAAACACCATATATTTT,-,TRBV6-6,-,TRBJ1-3
CASSLSSLAGIQYF,TGTGCCAGCAGCCTCAGCTCGTTAGCGGGGATTCAGTACTTC,TRBD2,TRBV14,-,TRBJ2-4
CASSKGGQPNYGYTF,TGTGCCAGCAGCAAAGGGGGACAGCCTAACTATGGCTACACCTTC,-,TRBV21-1,-,TRBJ1-2
CAWSGEYGNTIYF,TGTGCCTGGAGTGGAGAATATGGAAACACCATATATTTT,-,TRBV30,once,TRBJ1-3
CASSLSGFYGYTF,TGTGCCAGCAGCTTATCGGGGTTCTATGGCTACACCTTC,-,TRBV7-2,once,TRBJ1-2
CASSLPGNTIYF,TGTGCCAGCAGCTTACCTGGAAACACCATATATTTT,-,TRBV5-6,-,TRBJ1-3
CARSLEEREGPRLREQYF,TGTGCCAGAAGCTTGGAGGAGCGGGAGGGCCCTAGGCTGAGGGAGCAGTACTTC,TRBD2,TRBV5-3,-,TRBJ2-7
CASSRLDWETQYF,TGTGCCAGCAGTAGACTAGACTGGGAGACCCAGTACTTC,-,TRBV6-4,once,TRBJ2-5
CASSATVQETQYF,TGTGCCAGTAGTGCGACGGTCCAAGAGACCCAGTACTTC,-,TRBV19,-,TRBJ2-5
CASGGGVEQFF,TGTGCCAGCGGAGGGGGAGTTGAGCAGTTCTTC,-,TRBV2,-,TRBJ2-1
CASSGANTGELFF,TGTGCCAGTAGTGGGGCGAACACCGGGGAGCTGTTTTTT,-,TRBV19,-,TRBJ2-2
CASSTGFTGELFF,TGTGCCAGCTCGACAGGGTTCACCGGGGAGCTGTTTTTT,TRBD1,TRBV27,-,TRBJ2-2
CASSAEWVGTEAFF,TGTGCCAGCAGCGCAGAGTGGGTTGGCACTGAAGCTTTCTTT,-,TRBV9,-,TRBJ1-1
CASSTAGPYQPQHF,TGTGCCAGCAGTACGGCCGGGCCTTATCAGCCCCAGCATTTT,-,TRBV6-5,few,TRBJ1-5